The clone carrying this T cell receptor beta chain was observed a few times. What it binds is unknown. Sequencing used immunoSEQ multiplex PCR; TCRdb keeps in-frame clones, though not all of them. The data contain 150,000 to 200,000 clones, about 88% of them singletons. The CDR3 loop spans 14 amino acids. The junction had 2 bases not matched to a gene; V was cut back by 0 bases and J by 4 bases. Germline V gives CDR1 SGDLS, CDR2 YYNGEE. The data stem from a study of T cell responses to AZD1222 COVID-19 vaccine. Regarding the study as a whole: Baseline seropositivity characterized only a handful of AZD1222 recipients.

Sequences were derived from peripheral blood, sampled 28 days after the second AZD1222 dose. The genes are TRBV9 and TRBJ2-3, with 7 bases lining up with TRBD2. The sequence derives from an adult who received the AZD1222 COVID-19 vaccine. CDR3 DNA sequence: TGTGCCAGCAGCGTAGGCGCGGGAGCAGATACGCAGTATTTT. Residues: CASSVGAGADTQYF.